What follows are 11 T cell receptor beta chains derived from one specimen sequenced in a study of vaccination effects on CD4 cells after COVID-19. Isolating CD4+ T cells followed more than 9 days of culture. These receptors' antigens are unknown. Sequenced by immunoSEQ multiplex PCR; TCRdb stores in-frame clones only, minus some. The sample yields about 25,000 clones, 65% to 80% seen once. The material was CD4+ T cells from PBMCs cultured without peptide, obtained before COVID-19 vaccination. The receptor source for this set is a human donor who received a COVID-19 vaccine.

The chain links TRBV5-4 to TRBJ2-3; D not certain. The CDR3 is made up of 12 amino acids. Germline V lookup: CDR1 SGHNT, CDR2 YYREEE (reference sequence). The ends were cut back, 1 base at V and 4 bases at J, with 4 bases in the middle. CDR3 loop: CASSLFADTQYF. The CDR3 coding sequence is TGTGCCAGCAGCTTGTTCGCAGATACGCAGTATTTT.

This clone was recorded once. This chain links TRBV4-3 with TRBJ1-5; D is undetermined. The CDR3 runs to 16 residues. The ends were cut back, 0 bases at V and 2 bases at J, with 11 bases in the middle. From germline, CDR1 is LGHNA and CDR2 YSLEER. This chain's CDR3 is CASSQDLEPGNQPQHF. CDR3 in DNA: TGCGCCAGCAGCCAAGATCTGGAGCCCGGCAATCAGCCCCAGCATTTT.

The chain carries TRBV14 and TRBJ2-2; D is perhaps TRBD2 (5 bases). Germline V CDR1 and CDR2: SGHDN, FVKESK. There are 16 residues in the CDR3. V gave up 1 base and J gave up 5 bases, with 14 bases separating them. CDR3 in DNA: TGTGCCAGCAGCCAAGGCGGGTTCCCTCTAACCGGGGAGCTGTTTTTT. Translation gives CASSQGGFPLTGELFF.

The rearrangement uses TRBV5-1 and TRBJ2-2; 9 bases match TRBD2. J gave up 5 bases and V 4 bases, and 6 bases lay outside the gene matches. This CDR3 is 15 amino acids long. CDR1 is SGHRS and CDR2 is YFSETQ in the germline V gene. This CDR3 is CASSRGGAGTGELFF. The CDR3 region has the DNA TGCGCCAGCAGCCGCGGGGGGGCTGGGACCGGGGAGCTGTTTTTT.

The chain links TRBV9 to TRBJ2-6; D remains unclear. The CDR3 loop spans 13 amino acids. V was pared by 3 bases and J by 6 bases, with 7 bases between. Germline lookup yields CDR1 SGDLS and CDR2 YYNGEE. CDR3 nucleotides: TGTGCCAGCAGCGGATCCTCGGCCAACGTCCTGACTTTC. It is translated as CASSGSSANVLTF.

J is TRBJ1-1 and V is TRBV10-3, with 7 bases fitting TRBD1. The CDR3 has 11 residues. The V and J ends lost 11 bases and 7 bases, in that order; junction bases with no gene match: 7. In germline, CDR1 is ENHRY, CDR2 SYGVKD. The CDR3 nucleotides read TGTGCCTGCCAGGGGGGGGGTGAAGCTTTCTTT. Encoded protein: CACQGGGEAFF.

The rearrangement joins TRBV6-6 to TRBJ2-7; D not resolved. This CDR3 contains 11 residues. The V and J ends lost 5 bases and 4 bases respectively, with 6 bases between them. Germline CDR1 reads MNHNY; CDR2 reads SVGAGI (reference sequence). The CDR3 DNA is TGTGCCAGCAGTACAAATTACGAGCAGTACTTC. This codes for CASSTNYEQYF.

This chain links TRBV5-6 with TRBJ1-2; the D is unclear. This CDR3 spans 11 amino acids. V lost 3 bases, J lost 8 bases, and 8 bases lay in between. From germline, CDR1 is SGHDT and CDR2 YYEEEE. DNA for the CDR3: TGTGCCAGCAGCTCGGGGATAGGCTACACCTTC. The encoded protein is CASSSGIGYTF.

This clone was counted between two and nine times. The V gene is TRBV2, the J gene TRBJ1-1; D remains ambiguous. From germline, CDR1 is SNHLY and CDR2 FYNNEI. This CDR3 contains 15 residues. V dropped 5 bases and J dropped 1 base, with 14 bases sitting between them. The CDR3 is CASSLHPMTNTEAFF. The CDR3 DNA reads as TGTGCCAGCAGTCTCCACCCCATGACGAACACTGAAGCTTTCTTT.

The chain has TRBV28 and TRBJ2-7; 10 bases map to TRBD1. CDR1 is MDHEN, CDR2 SYDVKM, per germline. There are 14 residues in the CDR3. V trimming: 4 bases; J trimming: 4 bases; junction bases outside the gene matches: 4. CDR3 residues: CASSSPGQGYEQYF. The CDR3 coding sequence is TGTGCCAGCAGTTCTCCGGGACAGGGGTACGAGCAGTACTTC.

The J gene is TRBJ1-1, the V gene TRBV19; 7 bases fit TRBD1. V shed 7 bases and J 1 base; nucleotides not matched to a gene: 9. CDR3 length: 15 residues. Per the germline V gene, CDR1 is LNHDA and CDR2 is SQIVND (reference sequence). This CDR3 is CASIKRNRGNTEAFF. The DNA of the CDR3 is TGTGCCAGTATTAAGCGGAACAGGGGGAACACTGAAGCTTTCTTT.